This T cell receptor beta chain was obtained from a study of cytomegalovirus exposure and HLA in healthy donors. Overall study: Most donors, roughly 82% of roughly 400 genotyped, fell in the Caucasian-associated ancestry cluster.

In the PCR, 60 Vbeta and 13 Jbeta primers were used. Measured with immunoSEQ multiplex PCR; TCRdb has only the in-frame clones, and not every one. The sample consists of under 200,000 clones, 75% to 90% of them appearing once. This clone showed up just once. Germline CDR1 and CDR2: MNHEY and SVGAGI. CDR3 length: 16 amino acids. V was shortened by 0 bases and J by 5 bases, with 14 bases between the two germline ends. The source material was PBMCs. This TCR derives from a young man in good health and CMV-seropositive. The chain couples TRBV6-5 to TRBJ2-1, with D perhaps matching TRBD2 (7 bases). The DNA of the CDR3 is TGTGCCAGCAGTTACTCGACGGGGGGCCTACACAATGAGCAGTTCTTC. Amino acids: CASSYSTGGLHNEQFF.